Below, one TCR beta chain is given with its context. This sample was taken from a study of T cell changes during pregnancy in multiple sclerosis. Trimming took 4 bases from V and 1 from J, leaving 13 bases between them. In germline, CDR1 is SGDLS, CDR2 YYNGEE. There are 15 residues in the CDR3. This table comes from immunoSEQ multiplex PCR, and its TCRdb copy is limited to in-frame clones, with some not included. The sample lists some 100,000 clones; approximately 94% were seen once. This material consisted of peripheral blood, taken before pregnancy. This chain connects TRBV9 to TRBJ2-3; a possible D gene is TRBD2 (6 bases). This sequence was found in a female donor with multiple sclerosis, enrolled in a pregnancy study. DNA of the CDR3: TGTGCCAGCAGCCCCCGGGACTTCGGCACAGATACGCAGTATTTT. Translation: CASSPRDFGTDTQYF.